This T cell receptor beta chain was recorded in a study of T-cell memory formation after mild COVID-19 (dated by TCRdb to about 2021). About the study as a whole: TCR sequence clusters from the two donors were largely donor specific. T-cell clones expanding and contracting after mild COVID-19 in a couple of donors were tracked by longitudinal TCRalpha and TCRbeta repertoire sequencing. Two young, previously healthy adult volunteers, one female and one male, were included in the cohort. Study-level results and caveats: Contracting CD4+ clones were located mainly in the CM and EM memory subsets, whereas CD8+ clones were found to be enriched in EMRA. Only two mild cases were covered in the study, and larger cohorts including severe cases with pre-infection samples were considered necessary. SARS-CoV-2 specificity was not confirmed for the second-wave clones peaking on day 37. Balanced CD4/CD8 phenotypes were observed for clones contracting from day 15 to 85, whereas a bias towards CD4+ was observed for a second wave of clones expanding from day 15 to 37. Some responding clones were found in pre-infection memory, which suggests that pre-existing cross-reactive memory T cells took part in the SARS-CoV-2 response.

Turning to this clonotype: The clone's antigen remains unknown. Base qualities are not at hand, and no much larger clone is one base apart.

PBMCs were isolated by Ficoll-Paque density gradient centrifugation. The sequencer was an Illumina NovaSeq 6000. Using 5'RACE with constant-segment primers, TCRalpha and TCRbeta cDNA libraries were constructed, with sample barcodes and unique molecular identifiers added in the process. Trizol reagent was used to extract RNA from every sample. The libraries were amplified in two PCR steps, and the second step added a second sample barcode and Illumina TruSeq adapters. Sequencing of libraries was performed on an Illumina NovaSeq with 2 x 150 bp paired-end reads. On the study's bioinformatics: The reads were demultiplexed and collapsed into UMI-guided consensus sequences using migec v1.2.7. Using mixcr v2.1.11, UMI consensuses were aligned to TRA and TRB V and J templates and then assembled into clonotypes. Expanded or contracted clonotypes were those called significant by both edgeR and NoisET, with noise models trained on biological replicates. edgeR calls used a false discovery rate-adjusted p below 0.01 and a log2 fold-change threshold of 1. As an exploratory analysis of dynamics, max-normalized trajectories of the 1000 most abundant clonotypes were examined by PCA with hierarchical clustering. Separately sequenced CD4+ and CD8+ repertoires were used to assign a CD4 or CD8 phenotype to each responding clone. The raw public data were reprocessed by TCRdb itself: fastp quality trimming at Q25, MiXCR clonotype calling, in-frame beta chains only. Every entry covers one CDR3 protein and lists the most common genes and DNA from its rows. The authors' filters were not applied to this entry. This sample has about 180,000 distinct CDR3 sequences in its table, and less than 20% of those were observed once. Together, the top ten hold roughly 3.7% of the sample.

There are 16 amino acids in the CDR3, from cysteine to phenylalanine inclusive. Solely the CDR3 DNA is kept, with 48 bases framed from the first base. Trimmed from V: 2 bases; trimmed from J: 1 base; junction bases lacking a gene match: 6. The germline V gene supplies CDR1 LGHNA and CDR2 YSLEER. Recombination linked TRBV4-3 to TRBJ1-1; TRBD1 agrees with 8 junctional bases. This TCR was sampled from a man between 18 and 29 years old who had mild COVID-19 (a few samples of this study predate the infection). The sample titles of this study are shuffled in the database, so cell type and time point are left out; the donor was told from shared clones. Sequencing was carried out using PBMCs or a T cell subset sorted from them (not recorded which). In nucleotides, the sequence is TGCGCCAGCAGCCAAAATGTTGGGACAGGGAACACTGAAGCTTTCTTT. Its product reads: CASSQNVGTGNTEAFF.